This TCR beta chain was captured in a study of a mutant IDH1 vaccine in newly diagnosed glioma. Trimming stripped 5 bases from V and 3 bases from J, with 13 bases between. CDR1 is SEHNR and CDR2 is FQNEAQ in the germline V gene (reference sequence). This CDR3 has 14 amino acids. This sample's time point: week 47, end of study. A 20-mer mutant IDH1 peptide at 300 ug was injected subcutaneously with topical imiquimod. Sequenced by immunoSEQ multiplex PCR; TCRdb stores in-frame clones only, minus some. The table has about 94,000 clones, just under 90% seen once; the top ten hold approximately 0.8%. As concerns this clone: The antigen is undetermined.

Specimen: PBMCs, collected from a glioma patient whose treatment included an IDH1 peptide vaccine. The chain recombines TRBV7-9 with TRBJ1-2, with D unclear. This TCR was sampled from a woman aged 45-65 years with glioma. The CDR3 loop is CASSPIEADYGYTF. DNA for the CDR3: TGTGCCAGCAGCCCTATTGAGGCGGACTATGGCTACACCTTC.